The clone carrying this T cell receptor (beta chain) was picked up many times. The antigen remains unidentified. The entry originates in a study of response to subunit inactivated influenza vaccine. Germline assignment: CDR1 DFQATT and CDR2 SNEGSKA (reference sequence). The CDR3 spans 14 residues. The V and J ends lost 1 base and 0 bases respectively, with 10 bases between them. TCRdb recomputed calls from the RT-PCR reads with MiXCR, one row per CDR3 protein. Of 500,000 or so distinct CDR3 sequences in the sample, approximately 15% were seen once. Whole-study results and caveats: Each seasonal influenza vaccination recruits few new T cells, the authors suggested.

Specimen: CD4+ T cells sorted from PBMCs, collected about 24 months after vaccination. V and J are TRBV20-1 and TRBJ2-7, with D maybe TRBD1 (5 bases). The clonotype originates from a man aged 45-69 years who received an inactivated influenza vaccine. The CDR3 nucleotides are TGCAGTGCTAGAGGGGGCGTAGGCTCCTACGAGCAGTACTTC. Its protein is CSARGGVGSYEQYF.